This T cell receptor beta chain is from a study of T cells in Graves' hyperthyroidism and ophthalmopathy (dated by TCRdb to the late 2010s). Notes on the research overall: Peripheral blood was collected at initial diagnosis, before any treatment. To identify TCR V-J signatures that set the groups apart, the researchers used a discovery cohort of 100 patients, made up of around 40 with Graves' ophthalmopathy and about 55 with stable Graves' hyperthyroidism. Prospective prediction of ophthalmopathy was tested in an independent validation cohort of 18 to 20 hyperthyroidism patients and 17 patients who later progressed to ophthalmopathy. The approximately 97 discovery patients were randomly divided into training and test sets at a 7:3 ratio. In addition, the study compared T-cell repertoires in thyroid tissue and in blood from six Graves' hyperthyroidism patients. Once sampling was done, hyperthyroidism patients were given methimazole at a starting dose of 30 mg daily, whereas ophthalmopathy patients were given high-dose intravenous methylprednisolone. The paper describes TCR Vbeta CDR3 sequencing of about 140 peripheral blood samples, made up of roughly 40 ophthalmopathy patients, some 76 hyperthyroidism patients and around 17 progressor patients.

Ophthalmopathy patients had moderately to severely active disease, Clinical Activity Score of at least 3, NOSPECS grade of at least 4, and duration under 3 months. Exclusion was applied to patients with uncontrolled infections, other autoimmune diseases, pregnancy or lactation. Clinical symptoms, serum thyroxine and TRAb, thyroid ultrasound, and orbital computed tomography formed the basis for the diagnoses. PBMCs were isolated from 10 ml of fresh peripheral blood by Ficoll-Paque density gradient centrifugation. Total RNA was extracted using Trizol reagent, and RNA quality was assessed on an Agilent 2100 Bioanalyzer. V is shortened by 3 bases, J by 3 bases, and the region joining them spans 7 bases. The CDR3 sequence holds 13 residues, the cysteine and phenylalanine included. The sequence is cut down to CDR3 DNA, 39 bases in frame from base 1. The germline V gene gives CDR1 as KGHDR and CDR2 as SFDVKD.

This clonotype has ten or more counts. This clone's antigen is unknown. No clone much larger than this one lies a single base away; base qualities are absent. The TCR beta CDR3 regions were amplified from RNA transcripts. A first-round RT-PCR of the TCR CDR3 used the HTBI primer set with the Qiagen OneStep RT-PCR kit. Libraries were constructed in a second round of multiplex PCR, after which size selection and purification were carried out. Paired-end sequencing of the libraries was performed with 100 bp reads on an Illumina HiSeq2000. On the authors' methods: SOAPnuke was used to process the raw data, removing reads that contained adapters or uncalled bases, had a mean Phred below 15, or lacked an exact match to the constant primer or identifier. COPE v1.2.5 was used to merge high-quality paired reads, and clonotypes were defined as unique nucleotide sequences. MiTCR v1.1 was used to align clonotypes to the IMGT TRBV, TRBD and TRBJ reference segments. The analysis included only V-J combinations with a frequency above 0.0001, which together covered 99% to 99.2% of the repertoires. A TCS score was defined as the ratio between F50 (clonal expansion) and ExV (chaos), using BLOSUM62-based TCRdist between CDR3 peptides within each V-J. Welch's t-statistics and random forest reduced around 510 V-J features to under 15, which were used in a naive Bayes classifier (R e1071). TCRdb trimmed the raw reads at Q25, called clones with MiXCR and kept productive beta chains. Entries are consolidated by CDR3 protein sequence, retaining the most common genes and DNA. The V and J calls here are based on TCRdb, not the publication. The sample profile shows over 400,000 distinct CDR3 sequences; 14% to 15% of them were found once. Around 14% of the sample belongs to the ten largest clones.

Study-wide conclusions, independent of this receptor: During validation, the model predicted progression to ophthalmopathy a median of about 6.5 months ahead of onset, with 70.59% sensitivity and more than 72% specificity. Most expanded thyroid clonotypes (frequency above 0.001) were also found in blood, which suggests that blood repertoires may mirror thyroid immune responses. In cross-validation, a model built on a 13 V-J signature told ophthalmopathy apart from stable hyperthyroidism with 85% to 90% sensitivity and roughly 81% specificity, and in testing the same model reached 80%/75%. Sample size was not statistically predetermined, and blinding of investigators to group allocation was not performed.

This clonotype was sampled from a man aged 18 to 30 with Graves' ophthalmopathy. Specimen: blood. The rearrangement combines TRBV24-1 with TRBJ1-2; the D gene lacks a confident call. The CDR3 has the sequence CATSDRWDYGYTF. The sequence in DNA is TGTGCCACCAGTGATCGGTGGGACTATGGCTACACCTTC.